This T cell receptor (beta chain) was sequenced for a study of T cell responses to AZD1222 COVID-19 vaccine. General study results and limits: Reportedly, nearly half of unique spike TCRs recognized epitopes outside B.1.351/B.1.1.7 mutations. Elevations in Spike-specific TCR breadth and depth followed administration of two AZD1222 doses. Mostly white British, mostly female donors; authors suggested clonal diversity may be underestimated.

The method was immunoSEQ multiplex PCR; TCRdb's version includes in-frame clones alone and lacks a portion of them. The sample carries about 150,000 clones, more than 85% recorded once. Remarks on this clone: The antigen remains unidentified.

V trimming: 2 bases; J trimming: 5 bases; junction bases outside the gene matches: 11. This CDR3 spans 16 amino acids. The germline CDR1 and CDR2 sequences are MDHEN and SYDVKM. This chain links TRBV28 with TRBJ1-2; 7 bases line up with TRBD1. The TCR was taken from an adult in good health. The sample was peripheral blood, taken on day 0 of AZD1222 vaccination. CDR3 protein: CASSLILATGTYGYTF. The CDR3, as DNA: TGTGCCAGCAGTTTAATCCTCGCGACAGGGACTTATGGCTACACCTTC.